The sequence of this TCR beta chain was determined in a study of T cells in Graves' hyperthyroidism and ophthalmopathy (dated by TCRdb to about 2019). At the level of the whole study: Peripheral blood samples were taken at the time of initial diagnosis, prior to any treatment. To identify TCR V-J signatures that set the groups apart, the researchers used a discovery cohort of about a hundred patients, made up of 40 to 45 with Graves' ophthalmopathy and some 55 with stable Graves' hyperthyroidism. Prospective prediction of ophthalmopathy was tested in an independent validation cohort of some 20 hyperthyroidism patients and 15 to 17 patients who later progressed to ophthalmopathy. For training and testing, the 80 to 100 patients in the discovery cohort were randomly divided in a 7:3 ratio. In addition, the study compared T-cell repertoires in thyroid tissue and in blood from a handful of Graves' hyperthyroidism patients. After blood sampling, hyperthyroidism patients were treated with methimazole at a starting dose of 30 mg daily, and ophthalmopathy patients were treated with high-dose intravenous methylprednisolone. According to the paper, TCR Vbeta CDR3 sequencing was carried out on 135 peripheral blood samples, which came from about 45 ophthalmopathy, 75 or so hyperthyroidism and about 17 progressor patients.

This clonotype has a count of ten or more. Its antigen is currently not known. Qualities for individual bases were not recorded, and no much larger clone is one base off. In the germline V gene (reference sequence), CDR1 corresponds to MNHEY and CDR2 to SMNVEV. Trimming takes 7 bases from V and 2 bases from J, and the germline ends sit 17 bases apart. The CDR3 holds 15 amino acids from the cysteine to the phenylalanine. The entry retains the CDR3 DNA only, 45 bases that are in frame from base 1. In the ophthalmopathy patients, disease was moderately to severely active, with a Clinical Activity Score of 3 or more, a NOSPECS grade of 4 or more, and a duration of less than 3 months. Patients with uncontrolled infections, other autoimmune diseases, pregnancy or lactation were excluded. Diagnoses were based on clinical symptoms, serum thyroxine and TRAb, thyroid ultrasound and orbital computed tomography. PBMCs were isolated from 7.5 to 10 ml of fresh peripheral blood by Ficoll-Paque density gradient centrifugation. Total RNA was extracted with Trizol reagent, and quality was checked on an Agilent 2100 Bioanalyzer.

Study-wide findings and limitations: During validation, the model predicted progression to ophthalmopathy a median of approximately 7 months ahead of onset, with roughly 65% sensitivity and under 85% specificity. Sample size was not statistically predetermined, and investigators were not blinded to group allocation. A model built on a 13 V-J signature distinguished ophthalmopathy from stable hyperthyroidism, reaching around 90% sensitivity and 81.08% specificity in cross-validation and 80%/75% in testing. Most expanded thyroid clonotypes (frequency above 0.001) were also detected in blood, a finding suggesting that blood repertoires may reflect thyroid immune responses.

TCR beta CDR3 regions were amplified from RNA transcripts. The first round of RT-PCR for the TCR CDR3 was performed with the HTBI primer set and the Qiagen OneStep RT-PCR kit. Libraries were constructed in a second round of multiplex PCR, after which size selection and purification were performed. Libraries were sequenced paired-end with 100 bp reads on an Illumina HiSeq2000. Per the original workflow: Raw data were processed with SOAPnuke, discarding reads with adapters, uncalled bases, mean Phred below 15, or no exact constant-primer or identifier match. High-quality paired reads were merged with COPE v1.2.5, and unique nucleotide sequences were defined as clonotypes. MiTCR v1.1 was used to align the clonotypes against IMGT TRBV, TRBD and TRBJ reference segments. Analysis was restricted to V-J combinations with a frequency above 0.0001, which covered just over 98% of repertoires. A TCS score was defined as the ratio between F50 (clonal expansion) and ExV (chaos), using BLOSUM62-based TCRdist between CDR3 peptides within each V-J. Welch's t-statistics and random forest reduced some 510 V-J features to around 14, which were used in a naive Bayes classifier (R e1071). The public reads were reanalyzed by TCRdb: fastp trimming at Q25, MiXCR alignment, in-frame beta chains only. Each record represents a unique CDR3 protein, reported with the most common genes and DNA among its rows. The authors' filters were not applied to this entry. Across this sample there are about 480,000 distinct CDR3 sequences, with around a quarter seen only once. Around 11% of the sample comes from the top ten.

Specimen: blood. The sequence was collected from a young woman with Graves' ophthalmopathy. This sequence uses TRBV27 and TRBJ1-1, and possibly TRBD1, on 6 matching bases. The CDR3 protein sequence reads: CASTPLGHLNTEAFF. The nucleotide sequence reads as follows: TGTGCCAGCACCCCCTTGGGACACCTAAACACTGAAGCTTTCTTT.